The clone carrying this TCR beta chain was picked up a small number of times. Its specificity is unknown. CDR3 size: 16 residues. Germline V gene data show CDR1 as DFQATT and CDR2 as SNEGSKA (reference sequence). Trimming cost V 0 bases and J 1 base, with 12 bases left between them. The entry originates in a study of T cells in Graves' hyperthyroidism and ophthalmopathy. General study results and limits: By a 13 V-J model, ophthalmopathy was set apart from stable hyperthyroidism.

Amplified TCR beta CDR3 regions derived from RNA transcripts. First-round RT-PCR of the TCR CDR3 relied on the HTBI primer set. A single record per CDR3 protein comes from TCRdb applying MiXCR to the multiplex PCR reads. This repertoire shows approximately 360,000 distinct CDR3 sequences, 15% to 19% found once; its top ten account for 25% to 35%. Pregnant or lactating patients were excluded, as were those with uncontrolled infection or other autoimmune disease. The clonotype comes from a woman aged 18 to 35 with Graves' hyperthyroidism that later progressed to Graves' ophthalmopathy. The sequenced sample was blood. J is TRBJ2-2 and V is TRBV20-1; D not certain. CDR3 in DNA: TGCAGTGCTAGAGATCGTTGGCGGATGAACACCGGGGAGCTGTTTTTT. The encoded protein is CSARDRWRMNTGELFF.